This passage covers 4 T cell receptor beta chains from one sample sequenced in a study of PD-L1 blockade in urothelial cancer. Data came from immunoSEQ multiplex PCR; TCRdb stores just in-frame clones and leaves some out. The sample records tens of thousands of clones, 84% being singletons. Indicated time point: pretreatment peripheral blood. Source: PBMCs, taken around atezolizumab (anti-PD-L1) treatment. Receptors originate from a woman aged 65 to 85 with urothelial cancer.

V gene TRBV4-1 combines with J gene TRBJ1-1, with D possibly matching TRBD1 (6 bases). CDR1 and CDR2 from the germline V gene are MGHRA and YSYEKL. The CDR3 is 16 residues long. V was cut by 0 bases and J by 10 bases, with 21 bases left in between. CDR3 protein: CASSQDQRWDTRGAFF. In nucleotides, the CDR3 is TGCGCCAGCAGCCAAGATCAGCGTTGGGACACCCGGGGAGCTTTCTTT.

The genes are TRBV19 and TRBJ2-2; 7 nucleotides align to TRBD2. The CDR3 consists of 14 residues. V was pared by 2 bases and J by 8 bases, with 5 bases of the junction left unmatched. CDR1 is LNHDA and CDR2 is SQIVND in the germline V gene (reference sequence). CDR3 sequence (DNA): TGTGCCAGTAGTATACGGACTAGTTTGGGGGAGCTGTTTTTT. Translating it yields CASSIRTSLGELFF.

V gene TRBV6-6 combines with J gene TRBJ1-6, with 8 nucleotides matching TRBD1. CDR3 length equals 14 residues. V lost 6 bases to trimming and J lost 8 bases; unmatched junction nucleotides: 6. Germline V gene data show CDR1 as MNHNY and CDR2 as SVGAGI (reference sequence). The CDR3 DNA reads TGTGCCAGCAGAACGACAGGGGATTATTCACCCCTCCACTTT. It translates to CASRTTGDYSPLHF.

There are a few counts of this clone. The chain employs TRBV7-2 and TRBJ1-2, with D uncertain. The ends were cut back, 1 base at V and 2 bases at J, with 8 bases in the middle. Germline values: CDR1 SGHTA, CDR2 FQGNSA. This CDR3 is built from 14 residues. The CDR3 here is CASSLDRRNYGYTF. CDR3 sequence (DNA): TGTGCCAGCAGCTTAGACAGACGCAACTATGGCTACACCTTC.